This TCR beta chain was obtained from a study of shared clonotypes between healthy human individuals. Germline CDR1 is MNHNY and CDR2 is SVGAGI (reference sequence). The V gene lost 2 bases and the J gene lost 4 bases, with 15 bases spanning the gap. The CDR3 is made up of 15 amino acids. CD8 cells regarded as naive lacked CD45RO, were positively chosen for CCR7, and omitted terminally differentiated effector memory CD45RA+ cells. Profiled with immunoSEQ multiplex PCR; TCRdb holds only in-frame clones, not every one. The sample lists millions of clones; more than 85% were seen once. V usage is TRBV6-6 and J usage is TRBJ2-7; the D gene could be TRBD1 or TRBD2 (5 bases each). This TCR was sampled from a young man in good health. Some clones in this sample may be carry-over from other donors' samples. Sequencing was done on a sample of naive CD8+ T cells from PBMCs. The CDR3 region has the DNA TGTGCCAGCAGTTACGGGGACCCAACGGGATACGAGCAGTACTTC. It encodes CASSYGDPTGYEQYF.